These 9 T cell receptor beta chains were all obtained from the same sample, sequenced in a study of response to subunit inactivated influenza vaccine. MiXCR, run by TCRdb on the RT-PCR reads, gives a single entry per CDR3 protein. The sample records hundreds of thousands of distinct CDR3 sequences, 7.6% being singletons. The sample was PBMCs from blood, taken about 23 months after vaccination. The source of these receptors is a man aged 50 to 75 who received an inactivated influenza vaccine.

The gene calls are TRBV10-3 and TRBJ2-2; 9 nucleotides match TRBD1. Trimming took 6 bases from V and 7 from J; bases not matched to a gene: 6. Germline V gene sequence: CDR1 ENHRY, CDR2 SYGVKD. The CDR3 is 14 amino acids. CDR3 nucleotide sequence: TGTGCCATCAGGAACAGGGGGCGCAACGGGGAGCTGTTTTTT. It encodes CAIRNRGRNGELFF.

The rearrangement joins TRBV28 to TRBJ1-5; perhaps TRBD1 as D (6 bases). The CDR3 consists of 13 residues. Trimming pared 11 bases from V and 0 bases from J, leaving 11 bases between. CDR1 and CDR2 (germline): MDHEN, SYDVKM. CDR3 DNA sequence: TGTGCCTCACAGGGTGATAGCAATCAGCCCCAGCATTTT. Its translation is CASQGDSNQPQHF.

This chain uses TRBV11-2 with TRBJ2-7; 7 nucleotides match TRBD1. Looked up from germline, CDR1 is SGHAT and CDR2 is FQNNGV. The CDR3 length is 15 residues. Trimming cost V 2 bases and J 6 bases; bases outside gene matches: 10. The DNA of the CDR3 is TGTGCCAGCAGCTTACTTGACAGGGAATATGGCGAGCAGTACTTC. This sequence encodes CASSLLDREYGEQYF. Variable domain in full (rest from reference TRBV11-2 and TRBJ2-7): EAGVAQSPRYKIIEKRQSVAFWCNPISGHATLYWYQQILGQGPKLLIQFQNNGVVDDSQLPKDRFSAERLKGVDSTLKIQPAKLEDSAVYLCASSLLDREYGEQYFGPGTRLTVT.

This clonotype has ten or more counts. This chain links TRBV20-1 with TRBJ2-2; TRBD2 matches 11 bases. Germline V gene lookup returns CDR1 DFQATT and CDR2 SNEGSKA (reference sequence). With 5 bases clipped from V and 2 bases from J, the junction kept 7 bases outside the gene matches. The CDR3 is 16 amino acids. The CDR3 is CSAFPGTSGNTGELFF. CDR3 coding DNA: TGCAGTGCTTTCCCCGGGACTAGCGGTAACACCGGGGAGCTGTTTTTT.

The chain joins TRBV20-1 to TRBJ1-1; tentative D call: TRBD1 (6 bases). Trimming shortened V by 1 base and J by 0 bases, and 9 bases separated the two germline ends. The germline V gene has CDR1 DFQATT and CDR2 SNEGSKA (reference sequence). CDR3 length: 14 residues. CDR3 loop: CSARAAGVNTEAFF. The DNA of the CDR3 is TGCAGTGCTAGAGCTGCAGGGGTGAACACTGAAGCTTTCTTT.

This clonotype was picked up a small number of times. This chain joins TRBV15 and TRBJ1-1; tentative D call: TRBD1 (6 bases). CDR1 and CDR2 (germline): LNHNV, YYDKDF (reference sequence). The CDR3 length is 14 residues. V gave up 4 bases and J gave up 5 bases, with 14 bases separating them. CDR3 sequence: CATSTSRGWTEAFF. The CDR3, as DNA: TGTGCCACCAGCACCAGCAGGGGATGGACTGAAGCTTTCTTT.

Comments on this clonotype: This could be a read error, since a much larger clone is one nucleotide away. The V gene is TRBV9, the J gene TRBJ2-3, with TRBD2 identical over 10 bases. This CDR3 is 17 amino acids long. With V trimmed by 4 bases and J by 5 bases, 13 bases remained unmatched. Looked up from germline, CDR1 is SGDLS and CDR2 is YYNGEE. The CDR3 loop reads CASSSRLAGVSGDTQYF. CDR3 nucleotide sequence: TGTGCCAGCAGCTCCCGGCTAGCGGGAGTATCAGGAGATACGCAGTATTTT. The full variable domain, its missing parts supplied by reference TRBV9 and TRBJ2-3, is DSGVTQTPKHLITATGQRVTLRCSPRSGDLSVYWYQQSLDQGLQFLIQYYNGEERAKGNILERFSAQQFPDLHSELNLSSLELGDSALYFCASSSRLAGVSGDTQYFGPGTRLTVL.

This clonotype was found a few times. V and J are TRBV11-2 and TRBJ1-3, with D possibly TRBD1 on 5 matching bases. The CDR3 has 15 residues. Trimming pared 1 base from V and 2 bases from J, leaving 9 bases between. From germline, CDR1 is SGHAT and CDR2 FQNNGV. CDR3 residues: CASSLGGIAGNTIYF. Written as DNA, the CDR3 is TGTGCCAGCAGCTTAGGGGGGATTGCTGGAAACACCATATATTTT.

This clonotype was seen ten or more times. The chain is built from TRBV27 and TRBJ2-5; perhaps TRBD2 as D (7 bases). Germline CDR1 reads MNHEY; CDR2 reads SMNVEV (reference sequence). V lost 8 bases and J 4 bases, leaving 23 bases between the germline ends. This CDR3 has 16 residues. The CDR3 nucleotides read TGTGCCAGCGCATCGACCCCGGGGGGCCGATTAGAGACCCAGTACTTC. It codes for CASASTPGGRLETQYF.